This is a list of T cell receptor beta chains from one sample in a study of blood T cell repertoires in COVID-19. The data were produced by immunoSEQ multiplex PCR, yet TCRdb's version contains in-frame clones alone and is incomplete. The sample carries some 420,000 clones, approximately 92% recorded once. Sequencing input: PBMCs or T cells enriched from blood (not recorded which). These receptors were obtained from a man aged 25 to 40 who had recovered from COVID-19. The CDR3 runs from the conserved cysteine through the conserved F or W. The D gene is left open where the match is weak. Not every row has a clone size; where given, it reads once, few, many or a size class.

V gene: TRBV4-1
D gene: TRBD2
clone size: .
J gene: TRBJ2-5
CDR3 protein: CASSQVGSSGQETQYF
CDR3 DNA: TGCGCCAGCAGCCAAGTTGGTTCTAGCGGCCAAGAGACCCAGTACTTC

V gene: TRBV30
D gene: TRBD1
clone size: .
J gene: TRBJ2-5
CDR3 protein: CAWSVGTGGFETQYF
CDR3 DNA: TGTGCCTGGAGTGTAGGGACAGGGGGTTTTGAGACCCAGTACTTC

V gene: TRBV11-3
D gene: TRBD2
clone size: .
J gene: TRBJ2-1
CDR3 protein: CTSSFSGSGNEQFF
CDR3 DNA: TGTACCAGCAGCTTTAGCGGGAGCGGCAATGAGCAGTTCTTC

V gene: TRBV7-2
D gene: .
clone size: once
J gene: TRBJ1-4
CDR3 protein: CASSLNQANEKLFF
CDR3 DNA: TGTGCCAGCAGCTTAAATCAGGCTAATGAAAAACTGTTTTTT

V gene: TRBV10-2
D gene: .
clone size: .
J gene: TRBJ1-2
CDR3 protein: CASRRSEGLDGYTF
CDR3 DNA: TGCGCCAGCAGGAGGAGTGAGGGCTTGGATGGCTACACCTTC

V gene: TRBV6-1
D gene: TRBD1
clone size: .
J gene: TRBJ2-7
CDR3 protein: CASSEWTGAPYEQYF
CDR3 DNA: TGTGCCAGCAGTGAGTGGACAGGGGCCCCCTACGAGCAGTACTTC

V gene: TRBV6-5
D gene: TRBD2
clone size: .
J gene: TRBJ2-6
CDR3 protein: CASRRGGANVLTF
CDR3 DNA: TGTGCCAGCCGGCGGGGGGGGGCCAACGTCCTGACTTTC

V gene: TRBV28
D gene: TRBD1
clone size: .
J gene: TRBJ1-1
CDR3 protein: CASKAGGLNTEAFF
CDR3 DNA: TGTGCCAGCAAAGCAGGGGGCTTGAACACTGAAGCTTTCTTT

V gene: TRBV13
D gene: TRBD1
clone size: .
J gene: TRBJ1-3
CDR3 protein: CASETSSGTVRTGNTIYF
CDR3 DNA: TGTGCCAGCGAAACATCCTCCGGGACAGTAAGAACTGGAAACACCATATATTTT

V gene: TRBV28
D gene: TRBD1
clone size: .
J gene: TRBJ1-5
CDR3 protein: CASSPIGDRVFGQPQHF
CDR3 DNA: TGTGCCAGCAGTCCCATCGGGGACAGGGTGTTCGGTCAGCCCCAGCATTTT

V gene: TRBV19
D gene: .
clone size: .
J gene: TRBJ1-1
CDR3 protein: CASSETGNTEAFF
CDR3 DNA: TGTGCCAGTAGTGAGACGGGGAACACTGAAGCTTTCTTT

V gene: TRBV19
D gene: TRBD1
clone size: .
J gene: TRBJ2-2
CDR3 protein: CASSTQGFTGELFF
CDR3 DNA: TGTGCCAGTAGTACACAGGGGTTCACCGGGGAGCTGTTTTTT

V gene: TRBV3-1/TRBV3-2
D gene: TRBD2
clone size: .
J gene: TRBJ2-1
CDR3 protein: CASSPLRSGRANEQFF
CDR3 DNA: TGTGCCAGCAGCCCCCTAAGAAGCGGGAGGGCCAATGAGCAGTTCTTC

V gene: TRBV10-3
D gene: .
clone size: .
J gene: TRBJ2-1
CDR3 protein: CAISEGGYNEQFF
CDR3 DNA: TGTGCCATCAGTGAGGGCGGCTACAATGAGCAGTTCTTC

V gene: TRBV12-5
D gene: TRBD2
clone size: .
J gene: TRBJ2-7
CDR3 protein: CASGREAPAYEQYF
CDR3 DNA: TGTGCTAGTGGGCGGGAGGCTCCCGCCTACGAGCAGTACTTC

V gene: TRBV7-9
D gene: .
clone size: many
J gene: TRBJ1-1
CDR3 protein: CASSLLANTEAFF
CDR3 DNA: TGTGCCAGCAGCCTCTTGGCGAACACTGAAGCTTTCTTT

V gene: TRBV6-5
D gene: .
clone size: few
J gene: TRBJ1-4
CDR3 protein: CASSPGTTTNEKLFF
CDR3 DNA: TGTGCCAGCAGTCCCGGGACAACAACTAATGAAAAACTGTTTTTT

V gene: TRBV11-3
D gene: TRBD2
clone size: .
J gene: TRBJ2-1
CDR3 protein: CASSLGYGGGPGEQFF
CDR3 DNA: TGTGCCAGCAGCTTAGGTTACGGGGGAGGGCCGGGTGAGCAGTTCTTC

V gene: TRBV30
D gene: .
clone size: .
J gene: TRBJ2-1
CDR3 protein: CAWSLSVTYNEQFF
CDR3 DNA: TGTGCCTGGAGTCTGTCGGTAACCTACAATGAGCAGTTCTTC

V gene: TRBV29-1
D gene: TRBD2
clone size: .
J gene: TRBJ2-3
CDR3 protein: CSVEGDFSGRARTDTQYF
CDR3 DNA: TGCAGCGTTGAGGGGGACTTTAGCGGGAGGGCCCGCACAGATACGCAGTATTTT

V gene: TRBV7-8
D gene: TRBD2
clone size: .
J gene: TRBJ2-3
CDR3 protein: CASSRLGLAVSTDTQYF
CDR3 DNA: TGTGCCAGCAGCCGACTAGGACTAGCGGTTAGCACAGATACGCAGTATTTT

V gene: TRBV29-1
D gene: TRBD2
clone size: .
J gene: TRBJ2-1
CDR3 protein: CSVDGLEGYNEQFF
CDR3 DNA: TGCAGCGTTGATGGACTAGAAGGGTACAATGAGCAGTTCTTC

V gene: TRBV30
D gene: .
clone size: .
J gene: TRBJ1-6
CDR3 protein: CAWSVPTGTYNSPLHF
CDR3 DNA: TGTGCCTGGAGTGTTCCGACCGGGACATATAATTCACCCCTCCACTTT

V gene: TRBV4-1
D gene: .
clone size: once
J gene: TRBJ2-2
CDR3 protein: CASSHWTVGGELFF
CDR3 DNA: TGCGCCAGCAGCCATTGGACAGTTGGCGGGGAGCTGTTTTTT

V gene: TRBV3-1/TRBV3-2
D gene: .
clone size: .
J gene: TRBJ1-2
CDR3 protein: CASSPRDGIYGYTF
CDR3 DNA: TGTGCCAGCAGCCCGCGGGACGGTATCTATGGCTACACCTTC

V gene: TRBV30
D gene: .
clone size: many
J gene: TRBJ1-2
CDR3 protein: CAWSVGRILGNGYTF
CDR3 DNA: TGTGCCTGGAGTGTTGGCAGGATCTTGGGTAATGGCTACACCTTC

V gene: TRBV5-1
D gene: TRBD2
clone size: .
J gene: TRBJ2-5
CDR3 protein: CASSFGTSGSRREFQETQYF
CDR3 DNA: TGCGCCAGCAGCTTTGGGACTAGCGGGAGTCGCCGGGAGTTCCAAGAGACCCAGTACTTC

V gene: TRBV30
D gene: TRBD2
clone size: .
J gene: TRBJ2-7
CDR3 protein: CAWRVGGGYEQYF
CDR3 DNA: TGTGCCTGGAGGGTTGGCGGGGGCTACGAGCAGTACTTC

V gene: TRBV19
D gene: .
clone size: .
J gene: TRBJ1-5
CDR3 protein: CASSAPGQLNQPQHF
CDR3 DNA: TGTGCCAGTAGTGCCCCGGGACAACTAAATCAGCCCCAGCATTTT

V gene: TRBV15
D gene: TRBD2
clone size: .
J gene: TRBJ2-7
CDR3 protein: CATSEEREGRFEQYF
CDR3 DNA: TGTGCCACCAGCGAAGAGCGGGAGGGCCGTTTCGAGCAGTACTTC

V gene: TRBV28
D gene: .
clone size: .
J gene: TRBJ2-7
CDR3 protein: CASRTLAREQYF
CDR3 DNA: TGTGCCAGCAGAACCCTAGCTCGGGAGCAGTACTTC

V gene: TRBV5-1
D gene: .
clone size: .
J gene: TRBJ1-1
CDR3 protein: CASSLSQGPTEAFF
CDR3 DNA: TGCGCCAGCAGCTTGTCACAGGGCCCCACTGAAGCTTTCTTT

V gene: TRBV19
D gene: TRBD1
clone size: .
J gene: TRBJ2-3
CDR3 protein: CASSILDRGVDTQYF
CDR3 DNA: TGTGCCAGTAGTATTCTGGACAGGGGGGTAGATACGCAGTATTTT

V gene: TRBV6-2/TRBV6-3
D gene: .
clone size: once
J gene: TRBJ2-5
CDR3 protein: CASSSRDSTVSQYF
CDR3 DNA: TGTGCCAGCAGCTCCCGGGACTCTACCGTCTCCCAGTACTTC

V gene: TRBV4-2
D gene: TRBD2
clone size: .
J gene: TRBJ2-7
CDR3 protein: CASSQVLGAGGGNYEQYF
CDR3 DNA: TGTGCCAGCAGCCAAGTTTTGGGAGCGGGAGGCGGGAACTACGAGCAGTACTTC

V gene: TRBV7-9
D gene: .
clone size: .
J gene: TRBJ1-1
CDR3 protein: CATDTEAFF
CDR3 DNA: TGTGCCACGGACACTGAAGCTTTCTTT

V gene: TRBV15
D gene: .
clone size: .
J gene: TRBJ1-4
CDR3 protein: CATSRDLQGGGEKLFF
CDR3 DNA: TGTGCCACCAGCAGAGACTTACAGGGTGGGGGTGAAAAACTGTTTTTT

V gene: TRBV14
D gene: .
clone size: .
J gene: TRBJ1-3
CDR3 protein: CASSQGGTAYSGNTIYF
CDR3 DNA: TGTGCCAGCAGCCAGGGGGGAACGGCCTACTCTGGAAACACCATATATTTT

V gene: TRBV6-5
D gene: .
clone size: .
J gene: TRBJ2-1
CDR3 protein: CASGREMGNEQFF
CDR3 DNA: TGTGCCAGCGGCCGGGAGATGGGCAATGAGCAGTTCTTC

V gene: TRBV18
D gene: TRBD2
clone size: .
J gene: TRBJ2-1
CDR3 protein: CASSPLTSGRANEQFF
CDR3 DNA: TGTGCCAGCTCACCACTCACTAGCGGGAGGGCCAATGAGCAGTTCTTC

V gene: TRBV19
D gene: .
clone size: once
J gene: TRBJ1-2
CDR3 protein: CASTSSGHYTF
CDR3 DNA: TGTGCCAGTACTTCATCGGGTCACTACACCTTC

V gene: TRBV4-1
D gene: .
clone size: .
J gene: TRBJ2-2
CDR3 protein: CASSAQMGSRGGDTGELFF
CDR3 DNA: TGCGCCAGCAGCGCGCAAATGGGGAGCCGGGGCGGGGACACCGGGGAGCTGTTTTTT

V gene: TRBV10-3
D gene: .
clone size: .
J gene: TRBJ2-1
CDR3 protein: CAISPGQLYNEQFF
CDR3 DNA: TGTGCCATCAGCCCTGGACAGTTATACAATGAGCAGTTCTTC

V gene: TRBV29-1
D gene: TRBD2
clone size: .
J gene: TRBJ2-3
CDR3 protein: CSVGAGGGDTQYF
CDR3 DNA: TGCAGCGTTGGTGCGGGAGGGGGAGATACGCAGTATTTT

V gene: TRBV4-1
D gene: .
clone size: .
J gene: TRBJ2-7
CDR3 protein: CASSQVRNYEQYF
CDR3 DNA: TGCGCCAGCAGCCAAGTCAGAAACTACGAGCAGTACTTC

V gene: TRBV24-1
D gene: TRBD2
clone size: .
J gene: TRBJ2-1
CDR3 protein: CATSDASGGVYNEQFF
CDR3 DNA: TGTGCCACCAGTGATGCCAGTGGGGGGGTCTACAATGAGCAGTTCTTC

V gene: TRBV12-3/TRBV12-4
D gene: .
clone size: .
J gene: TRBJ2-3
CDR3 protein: CASSRLADTQYF
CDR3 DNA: TGTGCCAGCAGTCGTCTCGCAGATACGCAGTATTTT

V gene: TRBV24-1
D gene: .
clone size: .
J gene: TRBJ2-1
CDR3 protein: CATSDFRLPSSYNEQFF
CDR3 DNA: TGTGCCACCAGTGATTTCCGGCTTCCTAGCTCCTACAATGAGCAGTTCTTC

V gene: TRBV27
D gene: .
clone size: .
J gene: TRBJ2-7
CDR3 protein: CASSTMTGTYEQYF
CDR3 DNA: TGTGCCAGCAGTACCATGACAGGAACCTACGAGCAGTACTTC

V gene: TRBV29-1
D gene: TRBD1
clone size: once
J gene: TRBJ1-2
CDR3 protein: CSMGTGGVYGYTF
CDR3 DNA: TGCAGCATGGGGACAGGGGGCGTCTATGGCTACACCTTC

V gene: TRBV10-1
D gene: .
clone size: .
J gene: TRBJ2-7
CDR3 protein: CASSSGSGYEQYF
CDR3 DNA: TGCGCCAGCAGTTCGGGTAGCGGCTACGAGCAGTACTTC

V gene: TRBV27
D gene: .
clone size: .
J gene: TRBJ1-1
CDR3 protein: CASSLRPGGDTEAFF
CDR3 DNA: TGTGCCAGCAGTTTACGCCCAGGCGGGGACACTGAAGCTTTCTTT

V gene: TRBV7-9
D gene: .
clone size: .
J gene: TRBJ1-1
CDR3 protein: CASSHSGTEAFF
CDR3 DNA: TGTGCCAGCAGCCACTCAGGAACCGAAGCTTTCTTT

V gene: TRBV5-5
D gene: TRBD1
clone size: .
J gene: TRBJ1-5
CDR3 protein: CASSSGTGTQPQHF
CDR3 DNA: TGTGCCAGCAGCTCCGGGACAGGGACTCAGCCCCAGCATTTT

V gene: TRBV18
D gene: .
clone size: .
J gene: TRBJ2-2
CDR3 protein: CASSPVRVETGELFF
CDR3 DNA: TGTGCCAGCTCACCAGTCAGGGTCGAAACCGGGGAGCTGTTTTTT

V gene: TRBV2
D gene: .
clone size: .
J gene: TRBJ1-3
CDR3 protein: CASKTGNSGNTIYF
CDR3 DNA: TGTGCCAGCAAAACAGGGAACTCTGGAAACACCATATATTTT

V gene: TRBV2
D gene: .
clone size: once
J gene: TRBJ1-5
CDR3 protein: CASSLDSHQPQHF
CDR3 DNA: TGTGCCAGCAGCCTTGACAGCCATCAGCCCCAGCATTTT

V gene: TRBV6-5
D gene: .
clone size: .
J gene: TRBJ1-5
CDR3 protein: CASRLYSNQPQHF
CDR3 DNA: TGTGCCAGCAGGTTATATAGCAATCAGCCCCAGCATTTT